These 26 T cell receptor beta chains originate from one sample sequenced in a study of cytomegalovirus exposure and HLA in healthy donors. The PCR employed 60 Vbeta primers together with 13 Jbeta primers. Repertoires were generated with immunoSEQ multiplex PCR, while TCRdb's copy carries only in-frame clones and drops some. Of fewer than 110,000 clones in the sample, more than 75% are singletons; the top ten hold roughly 3%. Specimen: PBMCs. These receptors were collected from a man in his thirties or forties in good health and CMV-seropositive.

This sequence joins TRBV19 and TRBJ1-2; 7 bases fit TRBD1. Germline CDR1 is LNHDA and CDR2 is SQIVND (reference sequence). This CDR3 has 15 amino acids. Trimming at V came to 5 bases and at J to 6 bases, leaving 12 bases not matched to a gene. The CDR3: CASSGGTVRGNGYTF. The CDR3 nucleotides are TGTGCCAGTAGTGGGGGGACAGTGCGCGGGAATGGCTACACCTTC.

J is TRBJ2-3 and V is TRBV27, with D maybe TRBD1 (5 bases). Per germline, CDR1 MNHEY and CDR2 SMNVEV (reference sequence). CDR3 length equals 11 residues. Trimming stripped 4 bases from V and 11 bases from J, with 10 bases between. The CDR3 reads CASSSRQGQYF. CDR3 bases: TGTGCCAGCAGTTCCCGCCAGGGGCAGTATTTT.

This clone was found once. V gene TRBV6-1 combines with J gene TRBJ1-5, with D perhaps TRBD1 (5 bases). The germline V gene encodes CDR1 MNHNS and CDR2 SASEGT. Between the trimmed V and J ends, which lost 6 bases and 0 bases, there was a span of 9 bases. The CDR3 runs to 14 residues. CDR3 amino acids: CASRPDSSNQPQHF. CDR3 nucleotides: TGTGCCAGCAGACCTGACAGTAGCAATCAGCCCCAGCATTTT.

The chain links TRBV10-3 to TRBJ1-2; TRBD1 is a possible D gene (5 bases). The CDR3 covers 15 residues. Deletions cut 4 bases from V and 7 bases from J, with 19 bases between. Germline V lookup: CDR1 ENHRY, CDR2 SYGVKD. The CDR3 coding sequence is TGTGCCATCAGTGTATCTGACAGCTTCACCCGTGGCTACACCTTC. Protein: CAISVSDSFTRGYTF.

The table lists this clone with a count of one. The chain has TRBV12-5 and TRBJ2-1; D possibly corresponds to TRBD2 (6 bases). CDR3 size: 17 residues. Deletions cut 9 bases from V and 4 bases from J, with 25 bases between. CDR1 and CDR2 (germline): LGHNT, FRNRAP. CDR3 nucleotides: TGTGCTAGCCCCGGCGGTCGGGAGACCACCACTTACAATGAGCAGTTCTTC. It is translated as CASPGGRETTTYNEQFF. The full variable domain, completed using reference TRBV12-5 and TRBJ2-1, is DARVTQTPRHKVTEMGQEVTMRCQPILGHNTVFWYRQTMMQGLELLAYFRNRAPLDDSGMPKDRFSAEMPDATLATLKIQPSEPRDSAVYFCASPGGRETTTYNEQFFGPGTRLTVL.

The chain links TRBV5-1 to TRBJ2-3; D ambiguous. The CDR3 runs to 13 residues. The germline V and J ends were trimmed by 4 bases and 5 bases, with 11 bases remaining between them. Germline values: CDR1 SGHRS, CDR2 YFSETQ. The CDR3 reads CASSGRNLDTQYF. CDR3 nucleotides: TGCGCCAGCAGCGGTAGAAACCTAGATACGCAGTATTTT.

The chain carries TRBV10-3 and TRBJ2-7, with D possibly being TRBD2 (5 bases). This CDR3 is 13 amino acids long. V gave up 0 bases and J gave up 4 bases, with 7 bases separating them. Germline CDR1 ENHRY, CDR2 SYGVKD. The DNA for the CDR3 is TGTGCCATCAGTGAGTCGGAGGTGTACGAGCAGTACTTC. As protein: CAISESEVYEQYF.

This clone is a singleton in its sample. The V and J genes are TRBV18 and TRBJ1-2; D is ambiguous. V lost 0 bases to trimming and J lost 0 bases, with 5 bases between them. CDR1 and CDR2 from the germline V gene are KGHSH and LQKENI. The CDR3 has 14 amino acids. The chain's CDR3 is CASSPPSANYGYTF. The CDR3 DNA is TGTGCCAGCTCACCACCTTCGGCTAACTATGGCTACACCTTC.

This clone has a count of ten or more. The chain has TRBV18 and TRBJ1-5; 7 bases are shared with TRBD1. Germline V gives CDR1 KGHSH, CDR2 LQKENI. The ends lost 3 bases at V and 6 bases at J; junction bases unmatched: 2. The CDR3 spans 13 residues. Written as DNA, the CDR3 is TGTGCCAGCTCACCGACAGGGCCTCAGCCCCAGCATTTT. This gives the protein CASSPTGPQPQHF. The complete variable domain, with remaining parts taken from reference TRBV18 and TRBJ1-5, reads NAGVMQNPRHLVRRRGQEARLRCSPMKGHSHVYWYRQLPEEGLKFMVYLQKENIIDESGMPKERFSAEFPKEGPSILRIQQVVRGDSAAYFCASSPTGPQPQHFGDGTRLSIL.

In DNA form, the CDR3 reads TGTGCCAGCTCACCAACTAGCGGGGACTACGAGCAGTACTTC. As protein: CASSPTSGDYEQYF. This chain links TRBV18 with TRBJ2-7; TRBD2 matches 10 bases. Germline V gene sequence: CDR1 KGHSH, CDR2 LQKENI. The CDR3 extends over 14 amino acids. The trim removed 2 bases at V and 3 bases at J, leaving 1 base unmatched.

The genes are TRBV19 and TRBJ2-1; TRBD2 matches 9 bases. Germline CDR1 is LNHDA and CDR2 is SQIVND (reference sequence). This CDR3 spans 16 amino acids. V lost 4 bases and J lost 7; bases outside the gene matches: 11. DNA of the CDR3: TGTGCCAGTAGTACAAGAGCGGGGGGCCCTTCGAATGAGCAGTTCTTC. Amino acids: CASSTRAGGPSNEQFF.

This chain connects TRBV7-8 to TRBJ2-1, with TRBD2 matching 10 bases. With 2 bases clipped from V and 1 base from J, the junction kept 5 bases outside the gene matches. The CDR3 length is 17 residues. Germline V gene sequence: CDR1 SGHVS, CDR2 FQNEAQ. The CDR3 bases are TGTGCCAGCAGCTTAAGCGGGGGGGCAATATCCTACAATGAGCAGTTCTTC. Translating it yields CASSLSGGAISYNEQFF.

With regard to this clone: The junction departs from the called germline gene at one end, perhaps through a read error. The gene calls are TRBV7-7 and TRBJ2-1; 10 bases agree with TRBD2. This CDR3 comprises 16 residues. Looked up from germline, CDR1 is SSHAT and CDR2 is FNYEAQ (reference sequence). This chain's CDR3 is CASSLGSGGNYNEQFF. DNA of the CDR3: TGTGCTAGCAGCTTAGGTAGCGGGGGGAACTACAATGAGCAGTTCTTC.

The chain carries TRBV10-3 and TRBJ1-1, with TRBD1 identical over 7 bases. In germline, CDR1 is ENHRY, CDR2 SYGVKD. The CDR3 covers 14 residues. J gave up 5 bases and V 4 bases, and 7 bases lay outside the gene matches. Here the CDR3 DNA reads TGTGCCATCAGTGTAACAGGGGAGGTTACTGAAGCTTTCTTT. Translation: CAISVTGEVTEAFF.

The genes are TRBV9 and TRBJ1-3; perhaps TRBD1 as D (5 bases). The CDR3 covers 14 residues. Trimming removed 2 bases at V and 4 bases at J, with 10 bases between. Germline assignment: CDR1 SGDLS and CDR2 YYNGEE. This CDR3 reads CASSVEGVGNTIYF. The CDR3 DNA is TGTGCCAGCAGCGTCGAAGGGGTCGGAAACACCATATATTTT.

The gene calls are TRBV18 and TRBJ1-1; 9 bases fit TRBD1. With V trimmed by 2 bases and J by 1 base, 8 bases remained unmatched. Germline V gene data show CDR1 as KGHSH and CDR2 as LQKENI. The CDR3 contains 17 residues. CDR3 DNA: TGTGCCAGCTCACCATGGGAACAGGGGGCTCGGAACACTGAAGCTTTCTTT. It translates to CASSPWEQGARNTEAFF.

There are a few counts of this clone. The J gene is TRBJ1-2, the V gene TRBV5-4, with TRBD1 as a possible D gene (5 bases). This CDR3 is built from 12 residues. V shed 2 bases and J shed 4 bases, with 6 bases lying between them. Germline V lookup: CDR1 SGHNT, CDR2 YYREEE (reference sequence). CDR3 DNA: TGTGCCAGCAGCTTCGACAGCTATGGCTACACCTTC. Amino acids: CASSFDSYGYTF.

V is TRBV11-2 and J is TRBJ2-5; D remains unclear. The DNA matches TRBJ2-7 better at its end, which makes the J call doubtful. The CDR3 has 13 amino acids. The germline CDR1 and CDR2 sequences are SGHAT and FQNNGV. The CDR3 region is CASSLAQAYEQYF. CDR3 in DNA: TGTGCCAGCAGCTTAGCCCAGGCCTACGAGCAGTACTTC.

The V gene is TRBV5-1, the J gene TRBJ1-2; 7 bases fit TRBD1. Germline CDR1 SGHRS, CDR2 YFSETQ. CDR3 length: 14 residues. V was clipped by 4 bases and J by 4 bases; unmatched bases: 7. CDR3 protein: CASSASGTAYGYTF. The CDR3 bases are TGCGCCAGCAGCGCCTCCGGGACAGCCTATGGCTACACCTTC.

The rearrangement links TRBV7-9 to TRBJ2-7; a possible D gene is TRBD1 (5 bases). This CDR3 contains 15 residues. The V end lost 5 bases, the J end lost 0 bases, and 14 bases lay between the germline ends. Germline V CDR1 and CDR2: SEHNR, FQNEAQ (reference sequence). CDR3 amino acids: CASSNFQGTSYEQYF. CDR3 coding DNA: TGTGCCAGCAGCAACTTCCAGGGAACCTCCTACGAGCAGTACTTC.

The V gene is TRBV2, the J gene TRBJ1-1; 7 positions match TRBD1. The CDR3 runs to 15 residues. Trimming removed 5 bases from V and 0 bases from J; junction bases left unmatched: 6. Germline CDR1 and CDR2: SNHLY and FYNNEI. CDR3 sequence: CASSQSGTVNTEAFF. As DNA, the CDR3 is TGTGCCAGCAGTCAATCCGGGACAGTGAACACTGAAGCTTTCTTT. Supplemented by reference TRBV2 and TRBJ1-1, the full variable domain reads EPEVTQTPSHQVTQMGQEVILRCVPISNHLYFYWYRQILGQKVEFLVSFYNNEISEKSEIFDDQFSVERPDGSNFTLKIRSTKLEDSAMYFCASSQSGTVNTEAFFGQGTRLTVV.

Here the CDR3 DNA reads TGTGCCAGCAGTGAGGGTCGGGGAAAGGATAATTCACCCCTCCACTTT. It codes for CASSEGRGKDNSPLHF. The chain has TRBV2 and TRBJ1-6; D gene uncertain. Germline V gene lookup returns CDR1 SNHLY and CDR2 FYNNEI. The CDR3 runs 16 residues. Trimming shortened V by 3 bases and J by 5 bases, and 14 bases separated the two germline ends.

The chain recombines TRBV7-2 with TRBJ1-6, with D perhaps TRBD1 (6 bases). The CDR3 runs 14 residues. CDR1 and CDR2 (germline): SGHTA, FQGNSA. The V and J ends lost 0 bases and 7 bases respectively, with 7 bases between them. CDR3 in amino acids: CASSLAQGNSPLHF. The CDR3 DNA sequence: TGTGCCAGCAGCTTAGCGCAGGGGAATTCACCCCTCCACTTT.

The chain is built from TRBV14 and TRBJ2-3, with 11 bases matching TRBD2. Trimming cost V 5 bases and J 10 bases; bases outside gene matches: 8. Per germline, CDR1 SGHDN and CDR2 FVKESK. The CDR3 extends over 14 amino acids. The CDR3 DNA is TGTGCCAGCAGCAGACTAGCGGGGCCTAAGGCGCAGTATTTT. Residues: CASSRLAGPKAQYF.

J is TRBJ2-1 and V is TRBV29-1, with 8 positions matching TRBD2. This CDR3 region has 14 residues. Germline-derived CDR1 and CDR2 are SQVTM and ANQGSEA. V dropped 4 bases and J dropped 15; count of bases not matched to a gene: 17. CDR3 loop: CSVGIRTSQPEGFF. The CDR3 region has the DNA TGCAGCGTTGGTATCCGGACTAGCCAACCCGAGGGGTTCTTC.

J is TRBJ2-7 and V is TRBV7-8; 7 positions match TRBD1. Germline CDR1 SGHVS, CDR2 FQNEAQ. There are 16 residues in the CDR3. The junction had 8 bases not matched to a gene; V was cut back by 3 bases and J by 0 bases. The CDR3 loop reads CASSLKRDSHSYEQYF. The CDR3 DNA reads as TGTGCCAGCAGCTTGAAACGGGACAGCCACTCCTACGAGCAGTACTTC.